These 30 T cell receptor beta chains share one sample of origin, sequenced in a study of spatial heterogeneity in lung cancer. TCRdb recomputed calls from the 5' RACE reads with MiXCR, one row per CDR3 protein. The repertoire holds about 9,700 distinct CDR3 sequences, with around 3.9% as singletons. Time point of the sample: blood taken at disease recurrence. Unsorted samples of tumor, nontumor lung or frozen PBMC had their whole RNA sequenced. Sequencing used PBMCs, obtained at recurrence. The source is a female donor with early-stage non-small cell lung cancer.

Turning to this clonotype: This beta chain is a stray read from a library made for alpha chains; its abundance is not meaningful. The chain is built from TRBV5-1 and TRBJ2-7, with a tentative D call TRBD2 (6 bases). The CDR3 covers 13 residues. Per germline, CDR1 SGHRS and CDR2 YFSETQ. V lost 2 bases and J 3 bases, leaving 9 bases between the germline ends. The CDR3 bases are TGCGCCAGCAGCTTAACGGGAGTCTACGAGCAGTACTTC. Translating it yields CASSLTGVYEQYF.

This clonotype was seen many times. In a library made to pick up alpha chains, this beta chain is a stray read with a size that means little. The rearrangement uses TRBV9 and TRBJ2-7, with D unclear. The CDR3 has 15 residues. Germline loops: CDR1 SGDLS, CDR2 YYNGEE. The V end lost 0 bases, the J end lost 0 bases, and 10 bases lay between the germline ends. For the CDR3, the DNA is TGTGCCAGCAGCGTAGCGGCCGTGAGCTCCTACGAGCAGTACTTC. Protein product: CASSVAAVSSYEQYF.

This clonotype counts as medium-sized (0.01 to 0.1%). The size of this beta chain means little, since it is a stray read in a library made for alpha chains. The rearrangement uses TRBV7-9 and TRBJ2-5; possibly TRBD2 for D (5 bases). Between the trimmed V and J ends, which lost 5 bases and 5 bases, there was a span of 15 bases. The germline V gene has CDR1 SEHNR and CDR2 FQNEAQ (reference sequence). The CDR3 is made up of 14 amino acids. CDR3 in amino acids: CASSPRTPEETQYF. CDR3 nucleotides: TGTGCCAGCAGCCCACGGACTCCGGAGGAGACCCAGTACTTC.

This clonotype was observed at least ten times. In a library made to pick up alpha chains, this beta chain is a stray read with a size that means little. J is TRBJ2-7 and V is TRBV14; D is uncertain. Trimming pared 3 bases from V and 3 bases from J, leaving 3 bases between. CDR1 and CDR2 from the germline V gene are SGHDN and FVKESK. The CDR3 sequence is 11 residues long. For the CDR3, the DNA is TGTGCCAGCAGCCATGGCTACGAGCAGTACTTC. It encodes CASSHGYEQYF. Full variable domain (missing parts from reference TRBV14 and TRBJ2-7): EAGVTQFPSHSVIEKGQTVTLRCDPISGHDNLYWYRRVMGKEIKFLLHFVKESKQDESGMPNNRFLAERTGGTYSTLKVQPAELEDSGVYFCASSHGYEQYFGPGTRLTVT.

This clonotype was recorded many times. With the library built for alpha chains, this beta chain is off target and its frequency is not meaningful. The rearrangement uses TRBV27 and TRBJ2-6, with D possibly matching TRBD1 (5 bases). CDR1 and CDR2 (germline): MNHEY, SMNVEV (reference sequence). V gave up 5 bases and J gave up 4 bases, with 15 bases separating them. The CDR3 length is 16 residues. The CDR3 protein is CASSPQGISGANVLTF. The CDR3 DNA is TGTGCCAGCAGTCCGCAGGGTATATCGGGGGCCAACGTCCTGACTTTC.

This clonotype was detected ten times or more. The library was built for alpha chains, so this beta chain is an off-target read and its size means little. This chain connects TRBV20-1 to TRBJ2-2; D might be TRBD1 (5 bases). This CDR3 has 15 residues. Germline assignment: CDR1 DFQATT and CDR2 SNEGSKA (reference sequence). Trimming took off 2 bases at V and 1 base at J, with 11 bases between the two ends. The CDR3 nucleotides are TGCAGTGCTAGATCCCGGCAGGGGAACACCGGGGAGCTGTTTTTT. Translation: CSARSRQGNTGELFF.

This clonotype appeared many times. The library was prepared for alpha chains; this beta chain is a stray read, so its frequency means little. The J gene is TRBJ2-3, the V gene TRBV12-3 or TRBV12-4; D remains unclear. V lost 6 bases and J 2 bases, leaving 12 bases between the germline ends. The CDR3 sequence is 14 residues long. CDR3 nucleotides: TGTGCCAGCAGCCAAGACCCCTTCACAGATACGCAGTATTTT. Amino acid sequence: CASSQDPFTDTQYF.

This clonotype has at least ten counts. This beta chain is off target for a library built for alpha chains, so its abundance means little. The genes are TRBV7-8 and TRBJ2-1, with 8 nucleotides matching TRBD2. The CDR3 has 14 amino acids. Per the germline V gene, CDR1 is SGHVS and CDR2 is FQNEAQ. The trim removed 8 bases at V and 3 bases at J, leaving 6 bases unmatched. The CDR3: CASVFSGVYNEQFF. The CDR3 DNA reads TGTGCCAGCGTTTTTAGCGGGGTCTACAATGAGCAGTTCTTC.

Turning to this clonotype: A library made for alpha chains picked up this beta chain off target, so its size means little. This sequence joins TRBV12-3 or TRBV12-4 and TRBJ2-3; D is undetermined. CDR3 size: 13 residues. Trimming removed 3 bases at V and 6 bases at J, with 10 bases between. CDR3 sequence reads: CASSFVSLDTQYF. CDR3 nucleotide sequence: TGTGCCAGCAGTTTTGTTTCTCTGGATACGCAGTATTTT.

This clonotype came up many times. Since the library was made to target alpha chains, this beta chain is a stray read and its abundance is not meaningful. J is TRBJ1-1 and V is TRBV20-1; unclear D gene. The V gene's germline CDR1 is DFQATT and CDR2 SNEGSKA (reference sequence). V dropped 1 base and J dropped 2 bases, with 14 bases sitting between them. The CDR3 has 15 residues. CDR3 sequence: CSARGAVTYNTEAFF. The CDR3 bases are TGCAGTGCTAGAGGTGCGGTGACGTATAACACTGAAGCTTTCTTT.

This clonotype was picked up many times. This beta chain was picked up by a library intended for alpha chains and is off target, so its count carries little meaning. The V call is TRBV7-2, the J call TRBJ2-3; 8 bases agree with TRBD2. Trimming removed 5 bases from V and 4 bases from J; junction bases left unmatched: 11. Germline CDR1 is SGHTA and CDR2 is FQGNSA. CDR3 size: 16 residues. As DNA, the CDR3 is TGTGCCAGCAGCAGGCCGCCCGGGGGGGCCCCAGATACGCAGTATTTT. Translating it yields CASSRPPGGAPDTQYF.

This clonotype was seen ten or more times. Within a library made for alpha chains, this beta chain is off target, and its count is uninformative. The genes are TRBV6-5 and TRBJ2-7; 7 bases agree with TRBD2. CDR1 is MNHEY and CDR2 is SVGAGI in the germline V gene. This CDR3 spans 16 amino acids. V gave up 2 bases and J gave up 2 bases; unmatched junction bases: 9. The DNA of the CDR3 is TGTGCCAGCAGTTACACCGCGGGGGAGATTACCTACGAGCAGTACTTC. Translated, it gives CASSYTAGEITYEQYF.

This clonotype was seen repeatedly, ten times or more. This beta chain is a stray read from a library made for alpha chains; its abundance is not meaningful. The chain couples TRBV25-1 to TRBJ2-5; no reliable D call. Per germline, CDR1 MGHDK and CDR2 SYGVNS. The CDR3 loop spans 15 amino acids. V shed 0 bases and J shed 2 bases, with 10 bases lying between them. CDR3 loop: CASSEYIGQQETQYF. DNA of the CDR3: TGTGCCAGCAGTGAATATATAGGCCAGCAAGAGACCCAGTACTTC. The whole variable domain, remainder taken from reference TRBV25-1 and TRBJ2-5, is EADIYQTPRYLVIGTGKKITLECSQTMGHDKMYWYQQDPGMELHLIHYSYGVNSTEKGDLSSESTVSRIRTEHFPLTLESARPSHTSQYLCASSEYIGQQETQYFGPGTRLLVL.

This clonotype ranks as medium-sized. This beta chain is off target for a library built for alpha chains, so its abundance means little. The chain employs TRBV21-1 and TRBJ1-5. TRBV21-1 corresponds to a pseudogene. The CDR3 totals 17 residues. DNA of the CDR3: TGTGCCAGCAGCAAGGCTTGGGCGGACTGCAGCAATCAGCCCCAGCATTTT. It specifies CASSKAWADCSNQPQHF.

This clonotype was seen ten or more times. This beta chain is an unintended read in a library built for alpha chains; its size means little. CDR3 residues: CASSLPGDHEETQYF. The CDR3 nucleotides read TGTGCCAGCAGTTTACCGGGCGATCATGAAGAGACCCAGTACTTC. The chain combines TRBV28 with TRBJ2-5; D remains ambiguous. CDR1 and CDR2 (germline): MDHEN, SYDVKM. The germline V and J ends were trimmed by 2 bases and 3 bases, with 13 bases remaining between them. This CDR3 region has 15 residues. Full variable domain (missing parts from reference TRBV28 and TRBJ2-5): DVKVTQSSRYLVKRTGEKVFLECVQDMDHENMFWYRQDPGLGLRLIYFSYDVKMKEKGDIPEGYSVSREKKERFSLILESASTNQTSMYLCASSLPGDHEETQYFGPGTRLLVL.

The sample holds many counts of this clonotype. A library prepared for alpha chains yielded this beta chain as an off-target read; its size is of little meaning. CDR3 amino acids: CASSYDAGGMNTEAFF. CDR3 coding DNA: TGCGCCAGCAGCTACGACGCAGGAGGGATGAACACTGAAGCTTTCTTT. V usage is TRBV4-1 and J usage is TRBJ1-1; D uncertain. The CDR3 runs to 16 residues. Per the germline V gene, CDR1 is MGHRA and CDR2 is YSYEKL. The V end was cut by 5 bases, the J end by 0 bases, with 16 bases between.

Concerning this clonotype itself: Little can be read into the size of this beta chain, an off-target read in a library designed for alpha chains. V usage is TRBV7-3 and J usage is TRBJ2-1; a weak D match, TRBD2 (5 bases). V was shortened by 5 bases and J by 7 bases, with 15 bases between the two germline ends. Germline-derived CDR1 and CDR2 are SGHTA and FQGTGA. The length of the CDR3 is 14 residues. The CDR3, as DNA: TGTGCCAGCAGCCCCGGACTTCGACCTAATGAGCAGTTCTTC. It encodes CASSPGLRPNEQFF.

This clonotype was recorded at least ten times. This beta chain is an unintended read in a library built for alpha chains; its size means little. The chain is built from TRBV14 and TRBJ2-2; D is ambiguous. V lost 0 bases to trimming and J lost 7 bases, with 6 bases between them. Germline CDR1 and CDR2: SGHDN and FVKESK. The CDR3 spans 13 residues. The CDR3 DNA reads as TGTGCCAGCAGCCAAGAAGATTTCGGGGAGCTGTTTTTT. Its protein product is CASSQEDFGELFF.

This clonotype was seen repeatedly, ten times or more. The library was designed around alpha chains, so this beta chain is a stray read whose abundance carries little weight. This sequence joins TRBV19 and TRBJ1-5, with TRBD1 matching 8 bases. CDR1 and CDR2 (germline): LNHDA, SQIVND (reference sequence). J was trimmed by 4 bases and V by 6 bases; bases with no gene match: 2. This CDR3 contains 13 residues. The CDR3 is CASRDRDNQPQHF. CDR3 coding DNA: TGTGCCAGTAGGGACAGGGATAATCAGCCCCAGCATTTT.

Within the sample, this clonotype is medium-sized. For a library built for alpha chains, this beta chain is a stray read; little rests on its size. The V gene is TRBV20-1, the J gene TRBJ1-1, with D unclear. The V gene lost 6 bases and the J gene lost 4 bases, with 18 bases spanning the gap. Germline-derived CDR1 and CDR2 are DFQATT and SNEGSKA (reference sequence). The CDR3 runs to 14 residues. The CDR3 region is CSARPTVVGTEAFF. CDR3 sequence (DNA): TGCAGTGCCCGACCCACGGTCGTAGGCACTGAAGCTTTCTTT.

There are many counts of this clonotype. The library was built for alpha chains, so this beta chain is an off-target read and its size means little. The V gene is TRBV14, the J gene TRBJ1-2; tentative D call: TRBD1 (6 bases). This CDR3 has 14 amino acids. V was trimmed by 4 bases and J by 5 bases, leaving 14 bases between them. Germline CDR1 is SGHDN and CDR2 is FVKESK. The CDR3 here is CASSPGTNLYGYTF. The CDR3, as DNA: TGTGCCAGCAGCCCCGGGACAAATTTATATGGCTACACCTTC.

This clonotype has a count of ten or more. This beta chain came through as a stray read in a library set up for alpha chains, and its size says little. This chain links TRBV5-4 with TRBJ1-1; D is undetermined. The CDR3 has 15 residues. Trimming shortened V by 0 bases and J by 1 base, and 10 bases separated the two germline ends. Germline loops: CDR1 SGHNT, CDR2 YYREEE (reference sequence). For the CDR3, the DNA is TGTGCCAGCAGCTTGGTCGGGGAGGGGAACACTGAAGCTTTCTTT. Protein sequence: CASSLVGEGNTEAFF.

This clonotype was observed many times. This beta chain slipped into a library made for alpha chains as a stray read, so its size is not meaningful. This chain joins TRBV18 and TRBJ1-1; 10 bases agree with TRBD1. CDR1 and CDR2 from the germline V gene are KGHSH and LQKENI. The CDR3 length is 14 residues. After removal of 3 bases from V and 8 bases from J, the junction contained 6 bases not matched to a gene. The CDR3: CASSPSLGQGEAFF. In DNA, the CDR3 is TGTGCCAGCTCACCCTCCCTGGGACAGGGGGAAGCTTTCTTT.

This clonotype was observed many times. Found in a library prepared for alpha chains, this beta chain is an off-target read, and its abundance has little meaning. The CDR3 sequence: CASSLLRGGRVDTQYF. The CDR3 DNA is TGTGCCAGCAGCTTGCTGCGGGGGGGCCGAGTTGATACGCAGTATTTT. The chain links TRBV6-5 to TRBJ2-3; 9 nucleotides match TRBD2. With V trimmed by 6 bases and J by 6 bases, 13 bases remained unmatched. Germline V gene lookup returns CDR1 MNHEY and CDR2 SVGAGI. The CDR3 is 16 residues long.

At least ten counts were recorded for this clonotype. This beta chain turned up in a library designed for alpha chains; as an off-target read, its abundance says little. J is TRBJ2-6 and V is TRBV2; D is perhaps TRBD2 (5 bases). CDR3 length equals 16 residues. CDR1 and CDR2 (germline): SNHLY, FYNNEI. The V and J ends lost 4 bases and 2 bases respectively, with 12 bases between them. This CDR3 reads CASSVERAAGANVLTF. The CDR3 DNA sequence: TGTGCCAGCAGTGTTGAGAGGGCAGCTGGGGCCAACGTCCTGACTTTC.

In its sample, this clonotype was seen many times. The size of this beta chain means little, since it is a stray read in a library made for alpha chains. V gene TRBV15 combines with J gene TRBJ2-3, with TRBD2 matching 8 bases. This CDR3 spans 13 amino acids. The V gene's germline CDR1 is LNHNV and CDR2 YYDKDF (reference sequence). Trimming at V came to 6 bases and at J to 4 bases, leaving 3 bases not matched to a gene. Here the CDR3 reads CATSGLAPDTQYF. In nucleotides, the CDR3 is TGTGCCACCAGTGGACTAGCCCCAGATACGCAGTATTTT.

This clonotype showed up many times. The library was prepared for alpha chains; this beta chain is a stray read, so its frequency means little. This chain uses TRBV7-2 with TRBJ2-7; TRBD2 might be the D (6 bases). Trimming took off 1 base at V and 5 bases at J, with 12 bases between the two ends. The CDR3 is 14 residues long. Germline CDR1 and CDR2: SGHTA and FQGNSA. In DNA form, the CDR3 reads TGTGCCAGCAGCTTAGGGGCGGGGAGCCACGAGCAGTACTTC. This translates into CASSLGAGSHEQYF.

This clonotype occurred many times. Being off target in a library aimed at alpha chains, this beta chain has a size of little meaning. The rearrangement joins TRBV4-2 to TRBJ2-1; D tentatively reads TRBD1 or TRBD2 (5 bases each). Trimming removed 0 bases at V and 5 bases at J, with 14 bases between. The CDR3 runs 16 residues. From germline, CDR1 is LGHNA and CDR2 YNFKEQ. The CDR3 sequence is CASSQDGGGGDNEQFF. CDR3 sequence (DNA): TGTGCCAGCAGCCAAGATGGGGGTGGTGGAGACAATGAGCAGTTCTTC.

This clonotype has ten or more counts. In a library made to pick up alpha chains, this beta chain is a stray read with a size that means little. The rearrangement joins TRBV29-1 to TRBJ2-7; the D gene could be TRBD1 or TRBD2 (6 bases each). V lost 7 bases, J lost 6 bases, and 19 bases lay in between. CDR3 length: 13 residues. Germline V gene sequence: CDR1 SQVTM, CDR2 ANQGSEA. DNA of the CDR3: TGCAGCGCCGTGACAGGCCCGGGGGTCGAGCAGTACTTC. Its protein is CSAVTGPGVEQYF.

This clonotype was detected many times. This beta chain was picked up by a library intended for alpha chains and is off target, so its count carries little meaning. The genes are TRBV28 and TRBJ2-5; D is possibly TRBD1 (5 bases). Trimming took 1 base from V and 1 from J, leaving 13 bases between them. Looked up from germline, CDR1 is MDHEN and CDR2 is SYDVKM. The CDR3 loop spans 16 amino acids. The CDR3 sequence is CASSLSPTGVQETQYF. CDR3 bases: TGTGCCAGCAGTTTATCCCCTACAGGTGTCCAAGAGACCCAGTACTTC.